These T cell receptor beta chains were read from a single sample in a study of T cell clonotyping in hematopoietic cell transplantation. The table came from immunoSEQ multiplex PCR; TCRdb's copy has only in-frame clones and leaves some out. Among about 41,000 clones listed, roughly 96% were seen once. Sequenced material: peripheral blood mononuclear cells. These receptors came from a man aged 30 to 39 in good health. Some clones in this sample may be carry-over from other donors' samples. CDR3s include the opening cysteine and the closing phenylalanine or tryptophan. A D gene is named only where the DNA matches it firmly. Clone size appears in some rows only: once, few, many, or a class for an expanded clone.

D gene	V gene	clone size	J gene	CDR3 protein	CDR3 DNA
.	TRBV14	.	TRBJ2-5	CASSQDLWQNNQETQYF	TGTGCCAGCAGCCAAGATCTATGGCAGAACAACCAAGAGACCCAGTACTTC
.	TRBV2	once	TRBJ1-5	CASSEQGTNQPQHF	TGTGCCAGCAGCGAGCAGGGAACCAATCAGCCCCAGCATTTT
.	TRBV9	.	TRBJ2-5	CASSVAPSAETQYF	TGTGCCAGCAGCGTAGCCCCGTCCGCAGAGACCCAGTACTTC
TRBD2	TRBV4-2	.	TRBJ2-5	CASSQATAGGPETQYF	TGTGCCAGCAGCCAAGCTACAGCGGGAGGGCCAGAGACCCAGTACTTC
.	TRBV7-7	.	TRBJ2-2	CASSPLTGANTGELFF	TGTGCCAGCAGCCCGCTGACAGGAGCCAACACCGGGGAGCTGTTTTTT
TRBD1	TRBV29-1	.	TRBJ2-5	CSAEMNQGAGETQYF	TGCAGCGCTGAAATGAACCAGGGGGCGGGAGAGACCCAGTACTTC
.	TRBV14	.	TRBJ1-2	CASSPVVGFVYGYTF	TGTGCCAGCAGCCCCGTCGTCGGATTCGTCTATGGCTACACCTTC
.	TRBV6-6	.	TRBJ2-7	CASSYDGYEQYF	TGTGCCAGCAGTTACGACGGGTACGAGCAGTACTTC
.	TRBV5-1	.	TRBJ2-2	CASSMTRGGSPGELFF	TGCGCCAGCAGCATGACTCGGGGAGGAAGCCCCGGGGAGCTGTTTTTT
.	TRBV4-3	.	TRBJ2-2	CASSQDGENTGELFF	TGCGCCAGCAGCCAAGATGGTGAGAACACCGGGGAGCTGTTTTTT
.	TRBV5-1	.	TRBJ2-2	CASSPQGVDTGELFF	TGCGCCAGCAGCCCCCAGGGAGTGGACACCGGGGAGCTGTTTTTT
.	TRBV4-1	.	TRBJ1-2	CASSQAMGRYGYTF	TGCGCCAGCAGCCAAGCCATGGGCCGGTATGGCTACACCTTC
.	TRBV5-1	.	TRBJ2-1	CASSLPKPTYNEQFF	TGCGCCAGCAGCTTACCCAAACCTACCTATAATGAGCAGTTCTTC
.	TRBV27	.	TRBJ1-2	CASSVNPDTAYGYTF	TGTGCCAGCAGTGTAAACCCCGACACCGCCTATGGCTACACCTTC
TRBD1	TRBV19	.	TRBJ1-1	CASSMTGTMGAFF	TGTGCCAGTAGTATGACAGGGACCATGGGAGCTTTCTTT
.	TRBV4-2	once	TRBJ1-5	CASSQEGGGAGQPQHF	TGTGCCAGCAGCCAAGAAGGGGGGGGCGCCGGTCAGCCCCAGCATTTT
.	TRBV7-9	.	TRBJ2-7	CASSPEFSYEQYF	TGTGCCAGCAGCCCAGAATTTTCCTACGAGCAGTACTTC
.	TRBV9	.	TRBJ1-2	CASTRDNYGYTF	TGTGCCAGCACTAGAGATAACTATGGCTACACCTTC
.	TRBV9	.	TRBJ2-2	CASSVDRERNTGELFF	TGTGCCAGCAGCGTAGATAGGGAGCGGAACACCGGGGAGCTGTTTTTT
.	TRBV28	few	TRBJ1-5	CASSVAGQGDNQPQHF	TGTGCCAGCAGTGTCGCGGGGCAGGGAGACAATCAGCCCCAGCATTTT
.	TRBV30	.	TRBJ1-2	CAWGATAFYGYTF	TGTGCCTGGGGCGCCACAGCTTTCTATGGCTACACCTTC
.	TRBV12-5	.	TRBJ1-5	CASGMTLQGNQPQHF	TGTGCTAGTGGGATGACATTACAGGGAAATCAGCCCCAGCATTTT
TRBD1	TRBV7-3	.	TRBJ1-1	CASSPGTGSTEAFF	TGTGCCAGCAGCCCAGGGACAGGGAGTACTGAAGCTTTCTTT
.	TRBV30	once	TRBJ1-5	CAWSIEGSQPQHF	TGTGCCTGGAGTATTGAGGGGAGTCAGCCCCAGCATTTT
.	TRBV5-6	.	TRBJ2-3	CASSLGLGTDTQYF	TGTGCCAGCAGCTTGGGATTGGGCACAGATACGCAGTATTTT
.	TRBV2	.	TRBJ1-1	CASSLRSTEAFF	TGTGCCAGCAGTCTCAGGTCCACTGAAGCTTTCTTT
.	TRBV25-1	.	TRBJ2-1	CASSEWMDNEQFF	TGTGCCAGCAGTGAATGGATGGACAATGAGCAGTTCTTC
.	TRBV19	.	TRBJ2-7	CASSTDSFDEQYF	TGTGCCAGTAGTACCGACAGTTTCGACGAGCAGTACTTC
.	TRBV7-6	few	TRBJ2-7	CASSLRTDAYEQYF	TGTGCCAGCAGCTTACGGACGGACGCCTACGAGCAGTACTTC
.	TRBV14	.	TRBJ1-4	CASSPRAGGAEKLFF	TGTGCCAGCAGCCCTCGTGCGGGGGGCGCCGAAAAACTGTTTTTT
.	TRBV9	.	TRBJ1-4	CASSPSGTPFNEKLFF	TGTGCCAGCAGCCCATCCGGGACACCTTTTAATGAAAAACTGTTTTTT
.	TRBV7-2	.	TRBJ2-3	CASSLIGGTDTQYF	TGTGCCAGCAGCTTAATCGGGGGTACAGATACGCAGTATTTT
.	TRBV7-2	.	TRBJ2-2	CASSLGLETARELFF	TGTGCCAGCAGCTTAGGATTAGAGACAGCCCGGGAGCTGTTTTTT
.	TRBV5-6	.	TRBJ1-2	CASSLVGDGYTF	TGTGCCAGCAGCTTGGTAGGGGATGGCTACACCTTC
.	TRBV7-9	.	TRBJ2-7	CASSLGGLPYEQYF	TGTGCCAGCAGCTTAGGAGGACTTCCCTACGAGCAGTACTTC
TRBD1	TRBV27	once	TRBJ1-1	CASSGRTGDTEAFF	TGTGCCAGCAGTGGACGGACAGGGGACACTGAAGCTTTCTTT
TRBD1	TRBV6-4	.	TRBJ1-2	CASSDSTGVGGYTF	TGTGCCAGCAGTGACTCCACAGGGGTTGGGGGCTACACCTTC
TRBD1	TRBV19	.	TRBJ2-3	CASSIRAPDRGATDTQYF	TGTGCCAGTAGTATAAGAGCCCCTGACAGGGGGGCCACAGATACGCAGTATTTT
.	TRBV9	.	TRBJ1-1	CASSANRENTEAFF	TGTGCCAGCAGCGCCAACAGAGAGAACACTGAAGCTTTCTTT
TRBD2	TRBV4-1	.	TRBJ2-7	CASSQDPLAGAYEQYF	TGCGCCAGCAGCCAAGATCCCCTAGCGGGAGCATACGAGCAGTACTTC
.	TRBV18	.	TRBJ1-2	CASSPGRDYGYTF	TGTGCCAGCTCACCAGGCCGAGACTATGGCTACACCTTC
TRBD1	TRBV6-1	.	TRBJ2-7	CASQPPTGEVYEQYF	TGTGCCAGCCAACCACCGACAGGGGAGGTCTACGAGCAGTACTTC
.	TRBV5-6	.	TRBJ2-4	CASSSLVRLAKDIQYF	TGTGCCAGCAGCTCGCTCGTCAGGTTAGCCAAAGACATTCAGTACTTC
.	TRBV9	.	TRBJ2-2	CASSREGDYTGELFF	TGTGCCAGCAGTAGAGAGGGGGATTACACCGGGGAGCTGTTTTTT
.	TRBV5-1	.	TRBJ1-2	CASSSQGRRNYGYTF	TGCGCCAGCAGCTCACAGGGACGAAGGAATTATGGCTACACCTTC
.	TRBV29-1	.	TRBJ1-2	CSVEIGDVGYTF	TGCAGCGTGGAGATCGGGGATGTGGGCTACACCTTC
.	TRBV10-1	.	TRBJ2-2	CASRTGLNTGELFF	TGCGCCAGCAGAACGGGACTTAACACCGGGGAGCTGTTTTTT
TRBD1	TRBV9	.	TRBJ1-4	CASSVTGVGEKLFF	TGTGCCAGCAGCGTAACAGGGGTAGGAGAAAAACTGTTTTTT
TRBD2	TRBV7-3	once	TRBJ2-3	CASSLGGADTQYF	TGTGCCAGCAGCCTGGGGGGGGCAGATACGCAGTATTTT
.	TRBV7-9	.	TRBJ2-3	CASSYRDPTDTQYF	TGTGCCAGCAGCTACAGGGACCCGACAGATACGCAGTATTTT
TRBD2	TRBV6-5	.	TRBJ2-7	CASRSGTSGVYEQYF	TGTGCCAGCCGATCCGGGACTAGCGGGGTCTACGAGCAGTACTTC
TRBD2	TRBV19	.	TRBJ2-7	CASSTGLAGEYEQYF	TGTGCCAGTAGTACGGGACTAGCGGGAGAGTACGAGCAGTACTTC
.	TRBV4-1	.	TRBJ1-1	CASSYNNGGTEAFF	TGCGCCAGCAGCTACAACAACGGGGGTACTGAAGCTTTCTTT
.	TRBV29-1	.	TRBJ1-2	CSVEDVLVDSGYGYTF	TGCAGCGTTGAAGATGTGCTGGTGGACAGTGGGTATGGCTACACCTTC